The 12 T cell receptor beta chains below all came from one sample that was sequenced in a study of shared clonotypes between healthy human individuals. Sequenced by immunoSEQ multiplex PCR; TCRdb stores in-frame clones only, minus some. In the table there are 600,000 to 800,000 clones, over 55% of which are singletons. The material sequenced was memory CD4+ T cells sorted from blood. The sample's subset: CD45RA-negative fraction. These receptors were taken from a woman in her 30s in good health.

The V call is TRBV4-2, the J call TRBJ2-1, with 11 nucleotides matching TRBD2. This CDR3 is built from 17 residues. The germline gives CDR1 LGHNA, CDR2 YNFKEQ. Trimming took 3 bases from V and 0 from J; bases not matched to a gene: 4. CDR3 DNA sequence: TGTGCCAGCAGCCAGGGGACTAGCGGAAGCTCCTACAATGAGCAGTTCTTC. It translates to CASSQGTSGSSYNEQFF.

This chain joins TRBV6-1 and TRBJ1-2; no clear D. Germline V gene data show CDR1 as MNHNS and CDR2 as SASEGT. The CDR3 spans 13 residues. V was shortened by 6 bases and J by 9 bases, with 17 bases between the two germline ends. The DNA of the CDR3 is TGTGCCAGCAGCCTCGAGGGCCGCAGGAGCTACACCTTC. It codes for CASSLEGRRSYTF.

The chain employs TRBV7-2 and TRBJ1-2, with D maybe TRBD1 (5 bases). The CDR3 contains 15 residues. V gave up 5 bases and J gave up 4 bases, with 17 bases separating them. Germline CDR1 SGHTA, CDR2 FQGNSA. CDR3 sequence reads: CASSPWSGGVYGYTF. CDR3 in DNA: TGTGCCAGCAGCCCGTGGTCGGGGGGGGTCTATGGCTACACCTTC.

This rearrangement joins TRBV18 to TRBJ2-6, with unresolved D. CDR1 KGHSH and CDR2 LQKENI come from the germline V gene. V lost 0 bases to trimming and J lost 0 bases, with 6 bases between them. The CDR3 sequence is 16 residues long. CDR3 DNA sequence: TGTGCCAGCTCACCACCAACGAGCTCTGGGGCCAACGTCCTGACTTTC. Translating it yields CASSPPTSSGANVLTF.

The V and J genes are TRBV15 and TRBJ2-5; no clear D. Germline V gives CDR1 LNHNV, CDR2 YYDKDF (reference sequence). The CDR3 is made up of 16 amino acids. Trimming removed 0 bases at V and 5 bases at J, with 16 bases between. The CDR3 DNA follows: TGTGCCACCAGCAGAGATTTTGCTAGTGTAGGGGAGACCCAGTACTTC. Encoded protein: CATSRDFASVGETQYF.

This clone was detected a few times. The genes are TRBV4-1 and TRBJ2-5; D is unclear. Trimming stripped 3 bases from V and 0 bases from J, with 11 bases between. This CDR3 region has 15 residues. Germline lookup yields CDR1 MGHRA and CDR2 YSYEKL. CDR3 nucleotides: TGCGCCAGCAGCCAGACGGGCCGTGACCAAGAGACCCAGTACTTC. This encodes CASSQTGRDQETQYF.

DNA for the CDR3: TGTGCCAGCAGCTTTAAAAATAGCGGGGCATACAATGAGCAGTTCTTC. Its translation is CASSFKNSGAYNEQFF. The V gene is TRBV5-4, the J gene TRBJ2-1; TRBD2 matches at 8 bases. Germline-derived CDR1 and CDR2 are SGHNT and YYREEE (reference sequence). Trimming cost V 2 bases and J 4 bases; bases outside gene matches: 8. The CDR3 contains 16 residues.

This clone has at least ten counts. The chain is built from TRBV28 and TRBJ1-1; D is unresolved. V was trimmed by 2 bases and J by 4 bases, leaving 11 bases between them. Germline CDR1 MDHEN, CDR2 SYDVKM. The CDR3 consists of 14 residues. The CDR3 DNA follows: TGTGCCAGCAGTTTAGCGGGGTACGGCACTGAAGCTTTCTTT. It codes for CASSLAGYGTEAFF.

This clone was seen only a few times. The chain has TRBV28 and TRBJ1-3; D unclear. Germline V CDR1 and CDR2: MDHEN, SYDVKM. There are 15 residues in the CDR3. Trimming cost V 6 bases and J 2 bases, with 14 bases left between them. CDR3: CASRPPAVTGNTIYF. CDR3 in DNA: TGTGCCAGCAGACCCCCGGCGGTCACTGGAAACACCATATATTTT.

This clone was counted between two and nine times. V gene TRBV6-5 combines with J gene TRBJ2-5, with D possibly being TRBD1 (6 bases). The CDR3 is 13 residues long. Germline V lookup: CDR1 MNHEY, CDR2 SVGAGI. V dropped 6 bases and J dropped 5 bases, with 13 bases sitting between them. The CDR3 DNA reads TGTGCCAGCAGCCGGAACAGGGTGGAGACCCAGTACTTC. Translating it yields CASSRNRVETQYF.

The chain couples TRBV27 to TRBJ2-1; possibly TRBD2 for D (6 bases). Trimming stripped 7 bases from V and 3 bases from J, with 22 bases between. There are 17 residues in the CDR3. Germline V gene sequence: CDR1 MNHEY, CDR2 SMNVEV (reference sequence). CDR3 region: CASTQRGAGSNYNEQFF. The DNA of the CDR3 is TGTGCCAGCACCCAGCGAGGAGCGGGCTCAAACTACAATGAGCAGTTCTTC.

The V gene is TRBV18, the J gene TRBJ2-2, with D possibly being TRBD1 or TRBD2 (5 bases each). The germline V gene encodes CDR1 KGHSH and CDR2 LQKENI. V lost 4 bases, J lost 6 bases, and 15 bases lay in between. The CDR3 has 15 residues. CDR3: CASSRGTAISGELFF. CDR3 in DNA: TGTGCCAGCTCACGGGGGACGGCTATATCCGGGGAGCTGTTTTTT.